This T cell receptor beta chain was identified during a study of blood T cell repertoires in COVID-19. Overall study context: The United States, Italy and Spain supplied acute and convalescent COVID-19 samples. T cells, B-cell-depleted T cells, or PBMCs provided the cDNA or gDNA that served as material.

CDR1 and CDR2 (germline): KGHSH, LQKENI. The junction had 3 bases not matched to a gene; V was cut back by 3 bases and J by 7 bases. The CDR3 totals 14 residues. Seattle's enrolled individuals joined amid active infection and were then monitored longitudinally. Assay used: immunoSEQ multiplex PCR; TCRdb lists only in-frame clones, some missing. The repertoire holds fewer than 200,000 clones, 81% seen once, with approximately 12% in the top ten. Sequencing was performed on peripheral blood. V gene TRBV18 combines with J gene TRBJ1-6; TRBD1 agrees at 7 bases. This clonotype was obtained from a woman older than 75 with COVID-19, enrolled during active disease. The CDR3 DNA is TGTGCCAGCTCACCCCGACAGGGAAATTCACCCCTCCACTTT. Its translation: CASSPRQGNSPLHF.